Following are 19 T cell receptor beta chains from one sample sequenced in a study of regulatory T cells in long-lasting Graves disease. Time point defined: persistent/refractory GD, antithyroid drugs over 5 years with positive TRAb. PBMCs provided the RNA from which the TCR library was made. Sequencing libraries for TCR beta were prepared with iRepertoire HTBI primers and Arm-PCR of CDR3 regions. Each CDR3 protein is one row after TCRdb ran MiXCR on the multiplex PCR reads. The table shows 700,000 or so distinct CDR3 sequences, with about 30% occurring only once. Sequencing used peripheral blood mononuclear cells (PBMCs), obtained when the disease was refractory, from a patient treated with antithyroid drugs. The receptors originated from a female donor with Graves disease.

This clonotype has a handful of counts. V is TRBV5-1 and J is TRBJ2-2; perhaps TRBD1 as D (6 bases). Trimming cost V 0 bases and J 3 bases, with 12 bases left between them. Per the germline V gene, CDR1 is SGHRS and CDR2 is YFSETQ. The CDR3 consists of 16 residues. For the CDR3, the DNA is TGCGCCAGCAGCTTGGATACAGGGTACTACACCGGGGAGCTGTTTTTT. Its protein product is CASSLDTGYYTGELFF.

The gene calls are TRBV2 and TRBJ2-1; TRBD2 matches 13 bases. Germline lookup yields CDR1 SNHLY and CDR2 FYNNEI. Losses at the gene ends were 7 bases for V and 7 bases for J; bases not matched to a gene: 16. CDR3 length equals 18 residues. CDR3 region: CASTRRGSLAGGPNEQFF. CDR3 DNA: TGTGCCAGCACCCGAAGGGGGTCACTAGCGGGAGGGCCAAATGAGCAGTTCTTC.

This clonotype was observed a handful of times. The V call is TRBV11-1, the J call TRBJ2-3; D possibly matches TRBD1 or TRBD2 (5 bases each). CDR1 and CDR2 from the germline V gene are SGHAT and FQDESV (reference sequence). CDR3 length: 14 residues. Trimming shortened V by 5 bases and J by 4 bases, and 13 bases separated the two germline ends. For the CDR3, the DNA is TGTGCCAGCAGCCCTGGGACCTATCCAGATACGCAGTATTTT. Residues: CASSPGTYPDTQYF.

The chain is built from TRBV27 and TRBJ2-7; a possible D gene is TRBD1 (5 bases). Germline V gene sequence: CDR1 MNHEY, CDR2 SMNVEV (reference sequence). CDR3 length: 13 residues. The V end lost 5 bases, the J end lost 0 bases, and 8 bases lay between the germline ends. CDR3 loop: CASSADTSYEQYF. As DNA, the CDR3 is TGTGCCAGCAGTGCGGACACCTCCTACGAGCAGTACTTC.

Only a few counts were recorded for this clonotype. The gene calls are TRBV25-1 and TRBJ1-6, with TRBD1 matching over 11 bases. Trimming removed 3 bases from V and 7 bases from J; junction bases left unmatched: 5. The CDR3 is made up of 16 amino acids. CDR1 MGHDK and CDR2 SYGVNS come from the germline V gene. CDR3 amino acids: CASSDRTGGMNSPLHF. Here the CDR3 DNA reads TGTGCCAGCAGTGACCGGACAGGGGGCATGAATTCACCCCTCCACTTT.

J is TRBJ2-7 and V is TRBV9; D not resolved. The V end was cut by 3 bases, the J end by 5 bases, with 9 bases between. This CDR3 is built from 12 residues. Germline-derived CDR1 and CDR2 are SGDLS and YYNGEE. CDR3 in DNA: TGTGCCAGCAGCGGCACCCGAAACGAGCAGTACTTC. Protein sequence: CASSGTRNEQYF.

V usage is TRBV30 and J usage is TRBJ1-1; a possible D gene is TRBD1 (5 bases). The CDR3 is made up of 16 amino acids. Germline lookup yields CDR1 GTSNPN and CDR2 SVGIG (reference sequence). The V and J ends lost 3 bases and 0 bases respectively, with 17 bases between them. DNA of the CDR3: TGTGCCTGGAGCCCCTGGGGGAATCCGATGAACACTGAAGCTTTCTTT. Amino acids: CAWSPWGNPMNTEAFF. Full variable domain (rest looked up from reference TRBV30 and TRBJ1-1): SQTIHQWPATLVQPVGSPLSLECTVEGTSNPNLYWYRQAAGRGLQLLFYSVGIGQISSEVPQNLSASRPQDRQFILSSKKLLLSDSGFYLCAWSPWGNPMNTEAFFGQGTRLTVV.

The chain is built from TRBV5-1 and TRBJ2-7, with 10 bases aligning to TRBD1. The CDR3 loop spans 16 amino acids. CDR1 and CDR2 (germline): SGHRS, YFSETQ. V lost 4 bases and J lost 3; bases outside the gene matches: 10. Written as DNA, the CDR3 is TGCGCCAGCAGCCCGGGCGGGGGACAGGGGATCTACGAGCAGTACTTC. Amino acids: CASSPGGGQGIYEQYF.

As regards this clonotype: One junction end disagrees with the germline gene, perhaps due to a read error. The CDR3 spells CASSLDGGQKVYGYTF. In DNA form, the CDR3 reads TGTGCCAGCAGTTTGGACGGGGGACAGAAGGTCTATGGCTACACCTTC. The chain is built from TRBV5-6 and TRBJ1-2; 7 nucleotides line up with TRBD1. The CDR3 has 16 amino acids. Germline V gene data show CDR1 as SGHDT and CDR2 as YYEEEE.

This chain links TRBV20-1 with TRBJ2-7, with 11 bases lining up with TRBD2. This CDR3 contains 14 residues. Germline assignment: CDR1 DFQATT and CDR2 SNEGSKA (reference sequence). V was clipped by 1 base and J by 2 bases; unmatched bases: 1. CDR3 amino acids: CSARVLAGAYEQYF. In DNA, the CDR3 is TGCAGTGCTAGAGTACTAGCGGGGGCCTACGAGCAGTACTTC.

CDR3 sequence reads: CSVAGARNNYGYTF. The CDR3 bases are TGTTCAGTGGCAGGGGCCAGAAATAACTATGGCTACACCTTC. V and J are TRBV28 and TRBJ1-2; weak D call: TRBD1 (6 bases). CDR3 length: 14 residues. CDR1 and CDR2 from the germline V gene are MDHEN and SYDVKM.

The chain joins TRBV12-3 or TRBV12-4 to TRBJ2-1; 8 nucleotides align to TRBD1. V gave up 6 bases and J gave up 14 bases; unmatched junction bases: 12. This CDR3 spans 13 amino acids. The CDR3 reads CASRGRTGNSEFF. Written as DNA, the CDR3 is TGTGCCAGCAGGGGAAGGACAGGGAATTCGGAGTTCTTC.

V and J are TRBV2 and TRBJ1-1; D remains ambiguous. CDR1 is SNHLY and CDR2 is FYNNEI in the germline V gene. V was pared by 7 bases and J by 0 bases, with 9 bases between. This CDR3 is 13 amino acids long. CDR3 in DNA: TGTGCCAGCAAGAACAGATTGAACACTGAAGCTTTCTTT. Encoded protein: CASKNRLNTEAFF.

This clonotype was detected ten times or more. This rearrangement joins TRBV15 to TRBJ1-4; D is undetermined. Germline V lookup: CDR1 LNHNV, CDR2 YYDKDF (reference sequence). The CDR3 covers 15 residues. Trimming removed 0 bases at V and 3 bases at J, with 8 bases between. Here the CDR3 DNA reads TGTGCCACCAGCAGAGATTCAACCTCTAATGAAAAACTGTTTTTT. Protein: CATSRDSTSNEKLFF.

The V call is TRBV28, the J call TRBJ2-3, with D possibly matching TRBD2 (6 bases). The CDR3 runs to 18 residues. V lost 5 bases, J lost 4 bases, and 25 bases lay in between. Germline CDR1 reads MDHEN; CDR2 reads SYDVKM. The CDR3 bases are TGTGCCAGCAGTCCCAGAAAGGACTATCCCGGCCCCGCAGATACGCAGTATTTT. Its translation is CASSPRKDYPGPADTQYF.

This clonotype came up a few times. The chain couples TRBV20-1 to TRBJ2-7; weak D call: TRBD1 (5 bases). Germline-derived CDR1 and CDR2 are DFQATT and SNEGSKA (reference sequence). The CDR3 is 13 amino acids. V lost 0 bases to trimming and J lost 1 base, with 7 bases between them. CDR3 coding DNA: TGCAGTGCTAGAGAAGGGGTATCCTACGAGCAGTACTTC. It encodes CSAREGVSYEQYF.

This clonotype was seen many times. The chain has TRBV28 and TRBJ1-5; D is perhaps TRBD1 (6 bases). V lost 4 bases, J lost 1 base, and 11 bases lay in between. The CDR3 totals 15 residues. Germline assignment: CDR1 MDHEN and CDR2 SYDVKM. The CDR3 nucleotides are TGTGCCAGCAGTTCTATGGGGGCGAGCAATCAGCCCCAGCATTTT. Encoded protein: CASSSMGASNQPQHF.

CDR3 loop: CSVEYQGNQPQHF. CDR3 nucleotide sequence: TGCAGCGTTGAGTACCAGGGCAATCAGCCCCAGCATTTT. The chain recombines TRBV29-1 with TRBJ1-5; D is uncertain. The CDR3 extends over 13 amino acids. V was clipped by 3 bases and J by 2 bases, with 8 bases between them. From germline, CDR1 is SQVTM and CDR2 ANQGSEA. Filled out from reference TRBV29-1 and TRBJ1-5, the complete variable domain reads SAVISQKPSRDICQRGTSLTIQCQVDSQVTMMFWYRQQPGQSLTLIATANQGSEATYESGFVIDKFPISRPNLTFSTLTVSNMSPEDSSIYLCSVEYQGNQPQHFGDGTRLSIL.

Ten or more counts support this clonotype. The J gene is TRBJ1-4, the V gene TRBV28; D unclear. Germline lookup yields CDR1 MDHEN and CDR2 SYDVKM. The CDR3 has 17 residues. Trimming cost V 5 bases and J 6 bases, with 22 bases left between them. DNA of the CDR3: TGTGCCAGCAGTACAAATAGCGGGAGGTCAGTGGATGAAAAACTGTTTTTT. It is translated as CASSTNSGRSVDEKLFF.